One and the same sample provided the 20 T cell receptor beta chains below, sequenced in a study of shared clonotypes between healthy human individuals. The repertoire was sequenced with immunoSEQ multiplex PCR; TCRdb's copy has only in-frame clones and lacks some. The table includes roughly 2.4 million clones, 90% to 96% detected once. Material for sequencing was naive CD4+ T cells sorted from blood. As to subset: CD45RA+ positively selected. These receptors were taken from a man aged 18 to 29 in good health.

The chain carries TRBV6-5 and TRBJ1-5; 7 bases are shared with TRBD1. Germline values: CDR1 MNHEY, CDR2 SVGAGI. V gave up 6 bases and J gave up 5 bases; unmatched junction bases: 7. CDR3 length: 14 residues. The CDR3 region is CASRQTGFDQPQHF. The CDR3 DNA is TGTGCCAGCAGACAGACAGGGTTCGATCAGCCCCAGCATTTT.

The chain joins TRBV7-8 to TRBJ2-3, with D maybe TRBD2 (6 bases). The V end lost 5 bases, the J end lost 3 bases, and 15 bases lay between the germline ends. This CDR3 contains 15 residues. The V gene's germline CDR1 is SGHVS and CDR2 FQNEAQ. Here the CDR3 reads CASSIRDSKTDTQYF. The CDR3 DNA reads TGTGCCAGCAGCATCCGGGACTCCAAGACAGATACGCAGTATTTT.

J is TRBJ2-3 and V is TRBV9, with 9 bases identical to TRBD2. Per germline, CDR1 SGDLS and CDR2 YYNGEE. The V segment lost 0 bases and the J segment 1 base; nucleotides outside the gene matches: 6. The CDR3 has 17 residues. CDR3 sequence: CASSVAASGDGTDTQYF. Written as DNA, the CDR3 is TGTGCCAGCAGCGTAGCCGCTAGCGGGGATGGCACAGATACGCAGTATTTT.

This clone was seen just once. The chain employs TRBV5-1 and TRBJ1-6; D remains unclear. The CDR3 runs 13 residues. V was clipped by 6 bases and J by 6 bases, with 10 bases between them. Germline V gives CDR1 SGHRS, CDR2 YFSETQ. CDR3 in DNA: TGCGCCAGCAAACAGACTTTTAATTCACCCCTCCACTTT. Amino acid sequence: CASKQTFNSPLHF.

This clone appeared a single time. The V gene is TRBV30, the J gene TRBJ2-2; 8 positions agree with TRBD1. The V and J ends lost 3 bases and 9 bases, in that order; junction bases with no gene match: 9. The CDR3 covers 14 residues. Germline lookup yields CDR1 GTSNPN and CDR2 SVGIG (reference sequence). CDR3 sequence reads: CAWSAGQAGRELFF. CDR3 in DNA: TGTGCCTGGAGCGCGGGACAGGCCGGTCGGGAGCTGTTTTTT.

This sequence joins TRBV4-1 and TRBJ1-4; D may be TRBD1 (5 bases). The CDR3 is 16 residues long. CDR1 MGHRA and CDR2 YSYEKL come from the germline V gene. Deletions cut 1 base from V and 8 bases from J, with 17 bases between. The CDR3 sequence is CASSQGQWRDSEKLFF. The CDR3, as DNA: TGCGCCAGCAGCCAAGGGCAGTGGCGTGACAGCGAAAAACTGTTTTTT.

CDR3 DNA sequence: TGTGCCAGCAGCAGGGACCTTATCCGGGAGACCCAGTACTTC. Protein product: CASSRDLIRETQYF. The rearrangement uses TRBV5-4 and TRBJ2-5; possibly TRBD1 or TRBD2 for D (5 bases each). Germline V gene sequence: CDR1 SGHNT, CDR2 YYREEE (reference sequence). The CDR3 consists of 14 residues. V was cut by 4 bases and J by 5 bases, with 15 bases left in between.

The CDR3 protein is CASSLWDKNIQYF. The CDR3 bases are TGTGCCAGCAGCTTGTGGGACAAAAACATTCAGTACTTC. The chain combines TRBV5-4 with TRBJ2-4, with D hard to call. V was trimmed by 1 base and J by 3 bases, leaving 5 bases between them. This CDR3 region has 13 residues. The germline CDR1 and CDR2 sequences are SGHNT and YYREEE (reference sequence).

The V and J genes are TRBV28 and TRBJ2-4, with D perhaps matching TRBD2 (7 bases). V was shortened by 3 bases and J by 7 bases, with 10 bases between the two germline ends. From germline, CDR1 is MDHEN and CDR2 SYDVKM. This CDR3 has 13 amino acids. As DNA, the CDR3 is TGTGCCAGCAGTTTGGGGGGGCAGAACATTCAGTACTTC. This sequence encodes CASSLGGQNIQYF. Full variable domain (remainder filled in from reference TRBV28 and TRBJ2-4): DVKVTQSSRYLVKRTGEKVFLECVQDMDHENMFWYRQDPGLGLRLIYFSYDVKMKEKGDIPEGYSVSREKKERFSLILESASTNQTSMYLCASSLGGQNIQYFGAGTRLSVL.

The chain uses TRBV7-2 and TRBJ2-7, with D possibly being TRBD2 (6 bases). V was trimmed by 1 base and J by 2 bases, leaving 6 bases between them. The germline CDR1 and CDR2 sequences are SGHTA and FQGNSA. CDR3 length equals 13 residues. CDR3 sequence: CASSLGTTYEQYF. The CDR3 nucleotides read TGTGCCAGCAGCTTAGGGACTACCTACGAGCAGTACTTC.

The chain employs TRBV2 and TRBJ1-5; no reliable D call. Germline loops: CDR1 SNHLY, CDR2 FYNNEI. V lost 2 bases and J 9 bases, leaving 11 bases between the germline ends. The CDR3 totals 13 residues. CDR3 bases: TGTGCCAGCAGTGAACTTCGGGTCCGGCCCCAGCATTTT. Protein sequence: CASSELRVRPQHF.

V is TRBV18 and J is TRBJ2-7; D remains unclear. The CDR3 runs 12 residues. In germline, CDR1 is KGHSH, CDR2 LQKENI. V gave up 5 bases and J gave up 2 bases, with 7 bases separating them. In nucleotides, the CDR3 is TGTGCCAGCTCAGGGGTCGCCTACGAGCAGTACTTC. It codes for CASSGVAYEQYF.

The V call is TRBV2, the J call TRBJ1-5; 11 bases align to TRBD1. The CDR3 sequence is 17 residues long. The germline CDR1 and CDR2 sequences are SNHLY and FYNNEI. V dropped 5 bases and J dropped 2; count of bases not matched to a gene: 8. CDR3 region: CASSKDRGLSGNQPQHF. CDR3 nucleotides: TGTGCCAGCAGTAAGGACAGGGGGCTCTCTGGCAATCAGCCCCAGCATTTT.

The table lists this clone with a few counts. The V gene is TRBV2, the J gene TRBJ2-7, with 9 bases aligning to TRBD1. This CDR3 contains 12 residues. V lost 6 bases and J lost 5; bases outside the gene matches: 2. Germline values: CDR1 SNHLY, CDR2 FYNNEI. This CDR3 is CASRDRGHEQYF. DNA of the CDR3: TGTGCCAGCAGGGACAGGGGCCACGAGCAGTACTTC.

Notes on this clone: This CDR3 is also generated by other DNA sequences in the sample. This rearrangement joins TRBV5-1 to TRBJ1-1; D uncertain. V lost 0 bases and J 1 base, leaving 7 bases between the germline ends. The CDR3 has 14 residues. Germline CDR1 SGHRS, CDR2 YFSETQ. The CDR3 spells CASSLAEGNTEAFF. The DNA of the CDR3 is TGCGCCAGCAGCTTGGCCGAGGGGAACACTGAAGCTTTCTTT.

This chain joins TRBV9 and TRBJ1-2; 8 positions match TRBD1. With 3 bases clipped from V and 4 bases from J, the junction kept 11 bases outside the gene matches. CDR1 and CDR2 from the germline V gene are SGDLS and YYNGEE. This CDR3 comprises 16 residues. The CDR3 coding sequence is TGTGCCAGCAGCGACCAGACAGGGGCCCCCCTCTATGGCTACACCTTC. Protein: CASSDQTGAPLYGYTF.

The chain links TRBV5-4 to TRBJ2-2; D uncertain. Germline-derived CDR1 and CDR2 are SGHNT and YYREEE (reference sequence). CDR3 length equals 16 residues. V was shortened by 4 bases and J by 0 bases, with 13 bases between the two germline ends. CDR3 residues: CASSPPVGTNTGELFF. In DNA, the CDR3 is TGTGCCAGCAGCCCTCCTGTTGGTACGAACACCGGGGAGCTGTTTTTT.

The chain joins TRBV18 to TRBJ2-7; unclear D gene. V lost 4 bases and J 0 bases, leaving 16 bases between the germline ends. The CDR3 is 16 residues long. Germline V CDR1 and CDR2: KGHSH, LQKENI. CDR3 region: CASSQGLLVDSYEQYF. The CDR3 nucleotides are TGTGCCAGCTCACAGGGTTTGTTGGTCGACTCCTACGAGCAGTACTTC.

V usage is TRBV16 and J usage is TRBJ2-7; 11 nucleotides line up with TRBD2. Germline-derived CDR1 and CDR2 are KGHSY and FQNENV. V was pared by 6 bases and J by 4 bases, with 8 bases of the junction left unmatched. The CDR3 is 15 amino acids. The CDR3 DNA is TGTGCCAGCAGTCTGGGACTAGCGGAACGTTACGAGCAGTACTTC. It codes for CASSLGLAERYEQYF.

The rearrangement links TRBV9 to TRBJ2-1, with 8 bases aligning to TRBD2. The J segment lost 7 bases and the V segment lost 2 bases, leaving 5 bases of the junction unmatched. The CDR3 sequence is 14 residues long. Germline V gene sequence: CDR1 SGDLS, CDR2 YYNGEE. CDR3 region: CASSVTSSGNEQFF. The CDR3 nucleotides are TGTGCCAGCAGCGTCACCTCTAGCGGGAATGAGCAGTTCTTC.